These 21 T cell receptor beta chains share one sample of origin, sequenced in a study of T cell responses to AZD1222 COVID-19 vaccine. TCRdb keeps only in-frame clones here, not all; method: immunoSEQ multiplex PCR. The repertoire holds some 80,000 clones, with around 88% as singletons. Sequencing used peripheral blood, obtained 28 days after the second dose of the MenACWY control vaccine. Receptors were obtained from an adult who received the MenACWY meningococcal vaccine as a control.

The chain is built from TRBV11-2 and TRBJ2-1, with D maybe TRBD1 (5 bases). Germline V gene data show CDR1 as SGHAT and CDR2 as FQNNGV. V was trimmed by 5 bases and J by 0 bases, leaving 14 bases between them. The CDR3 runs 16 residues. The CDR3 DNA follows: TGTGCCAGCAGCCCAGGGCCAAGTAGCTCCTACAATGAGCAGTTCTTC. This sequence encodes CASSPGPSSSYNEQFF.

CDR3: CASSYATGQGGYTF. In nucleotides, the CDR3 is TGTGCCAGCAGTTACGCCACTGGACAGGGAGGCTACACCTTC. The chain joins TRBV6-5 to TRBJ1-2; 8 bases fit TRBD1. Germline loops: CDR1 MNHEY, CDR2 SVGAGI. The CDR3 sequence is 14 residues long. With 2 bases clipped from V and 8 bases from J, the junction kept 7 bases outside the gene matches.

The J gene is TRBJ2-3, the V gene TRBV2; D not resolved. The germline V and J ends were trimmed by 2 bases and 5 bases, with 11 bases remaining between them. The CDR3 runs to 14 residues. The germline gives CDR1 SNHLY, CDR2 FYNNEI. The CDR3 DNA is TGTGCCAGCAGTGAAAAGGATTGGAAAGATACGCAGTATTTT. Amino acid sequence: CASSEKDWKDTQYF. The variable domain in full, completed from reference TRBV2 and TRBJ2-3, reads EPEVTQTPSHQVTQMGQEVILRCVPISNHLYFYWYRQILGQKVEFLVSFYNNEISEKSEIFDDQFSVERPDGSNFTLKIRSTKLEDSAMYFCASSEKDWKDTQYFGPGTRLTVL.

This clone was detected ten times or more. CDR3 residues: CASSPLRTGYGYTF. The CDR3 DNA reads as TGTGCCAGCAGCCCCCTGAGGACCGGTTATGGCTACACCTTC. The chain employs TRBV4-2 and TRBJ1-2, with no clear D. This CDR3 contains 14 residues. The V gene lost 4 bases and the J gene lost 5 bases, with 14 bases spanning the gap. Germline CDR1 and CDR2: LGHNA and YNFKEQ.

The DNA for the CDR3 is TGCGCCAGCAGCCAGCGCCGGGCGAACACCGGGGAGCTGTTTTTT. Protein: CASSQRRANTGELFF. The chain uses TRBV4-3 and TRBJ2-2, with D uncertain. V lost 3 bases to trimming and J lost 0 bases, with 8 bases between them. Germline V lookup: CDR1 LGHNA, CDR2 YSLEER. The CDR3 spans 15 residues.

The chain employs TRBV6-5 and TRBJ1-5; TRBD1 agrees at 8 bases. The CDR3 contains 14 residues. Germline assignment: CDR1 MNHEY and CDR2 SVGAGI. The ends lost 7 bases at V and 6 bases at J; junction bases unmatched: 8. In DNA, the CDR3 is TGTGCCAGCATCCCGACAGGGGTAAGTCAGCCCCAGCATTTT. Translated: CASIPTGVSQPQHF.

This chain joins TRBV19 and TRBJ2-1; D ambiguous. The CDR3 runs to 15 residues. Germline V CDR1 and CDR2: LNHDA, SQIVND (reference sequence). Trimming took off 6 bases at V and 1 base at J, with 13 bases between the two ends. This chain's CDR3 is CASRASGLSYNEQFF. The CDR3 DNA sequence: TGTGCCAGTAGAGCCTCGGGCCTTTCCTACAATGAGCAGTTCTTC. The full variable domain, completed using reference TRBV19 and TRBJ2-1, is DGGITQSPKYLFRKEGQNVTLSCEQNLNHDAMYWYRQDPGQGLRLIYYSQIVNDFQKGDIAEGYSVSREKKESFPLTVTSAQKNPTAFYLCASRASGLSYNEQFFGPGTRLTVL.

The rearrangement joins TRBV6-2 or TRBV6-3 to TRBJ1-5; D unresolved. Trimming stripped 3 bases from V and 4 bases from J, with 19 bases between. CDR1 is MNHEY and CDR2 is SVGEGT in the germline V gene. The CDR3 length is 17 residues. The CDR3 protein is CASSYTGGRPSNQPQHF. CDR3 nucleotides: TGTGCCAGCAGTTATACGGGTGGCAGGCCGTCAAATCAGCCCCAGCATTTT.

The chain employs TRBV2 and TRBJ2-1; D remains ambiguous. This CDR3 region has 13 residues. Germline CDR1 reads SNHLY; CDR2 reads FYNNEI. V was trimmed by 3 bases and J by 6 bases, leaving 9 bases between them. CDR3 in amino acids: CASSDAVFNEQFF. The CDR3 coding sequence is TGTGCCAGCAGTGATGCAGTGTTCAATGAGCAGTTCTTC.

V and J are TRBV3-1 (or the pseudogene TRBV3-2) and TRBJ1-1; D is unresolved. Germline CDR1 reads LGHDT; CDR2 reads YNNKEL (reference sequence). The V gene lost 1 base and the J gene lost 0 bases, with 9 bases spanning the gap. The CDR3 totals 15 residues. The CDR3 reads CASSQVLRLNTEAFF. The DNA of the CDR3 is TGTGCCAGCAGCCAAGTACTCAGGTTGAACACTGAAGCTTTCTTT.

J is TRBJ1-3 and V is TRBV19; D remains ambiguous. V gave up 3 bases and J gave up 0 bases, with 12 bases separating them. The germline CDR1 and CDR2 sequences are LNHDA and SQIVND (reference sequence). The CDR3 consists of 16 residues. The CDR3 sequence is CASSIKTLVSGNTIYF. Written as DNA, the CDR3 is TGTGCCAGTAGTATTAAGACACTCGTCTCTGGAAACACCATATATTTT.

The V and J genes are TRBV29-1 and TRBJ1-1; D not certain. Per germline, CDR1 SQVTM and CDR2 ANQGSEA. Between the trimmed V and J ends, which lost 4 bases and 1 base, there was a span of 13 bases. CDR3 size: 14 residues. The CDR3 loop is CSVGGVWGNTEAFF. The CDR3 DNA reads TGCAGCGTTGGAGGAGTATGGGGGAACACTGAAGCTTTCTTT.

This rearrangement joins TRBV4-2 to TRBJ1-3, with no clear D. The V end lost 0 bases, the J end lost 0 bases, and 6 bases lay between the germline ends. The CDR3 contains 15 residues. Germline V gene lookup returns CDR1 LGHNA and CDR2 YNFKEQ. The CDR3 sequence: CASSQDRNSGNTIYF. The CDR3, as DNA: TGTGCCAGCAGCCAAGACAGAAACTCTGGAAACACCATATATTTT.

V gene TRBV5-4 combines with J gene TRBJ1-2, with a possible D match to TRBD1 (5 bases). The CDR3 has 15 residues. In germline, CDR1 is SGHNT, CDR2 YYREEE (reference sequence). Deletions cut 2 bases from V and 2 bases from J, with 13 bases between. For the CDR3, the DNA is TGTGCCAGCAGCTTAGGGGCAGGCTCCAACTATGGCTACACCTTC. Protein product: CASSLGAGSNYGYTF.

The chain has TRBV14 and TRBJ2-7, with 7 bases identical to TRBD1. The germline V gene has CDR1 SGHDN and CDR2 FVKESK. This CDR3 contains 20 residues. With 4 bases clipped from V and 1 base from J, the junction kept 22 bases outside the gene matches. CDR3 DNA sequence: TGTGCCAGCAGCCTAAGCAACCGGTCGACAGGGATTTACCGTTCCTACGAGCAGTACTTC. Translated, it gives CASSLSNRSTGIYRSYEQYF.

The rearrangement joins TRBV7-2 to TRBJ1-4; perhaps TRBD1 as D (5 bases). Germline assignment: CDR1 SGHTA and CDR2 FQGNSA. Trimming stripped 4 bases from V and 7 bases from J, with 13 bases between. This CDR3 comprises 14 residues. The CDR3 DNA reads TGTGCCAGCAGCTCCTCAGGGTTGGGTGAAAAACTGTTTTTT. Residues: CASSSSGLGEKLFF.

The chain's CDR3 is CASSYGGNQPQHF. The DNA for the CDR3 is TGTGCCAGCAGTTACGGAGGGAATCAGCCCCAGCATTTT. V usage is TRBV6-6 and J usage is TRBJ1-5, with no clear D. This CDR3 spans 13 amino acids. Trimming removed 2 bases from V and 4 bases from J, with 6 bases in between. Germline V gene data show CDR1 as MNHNY and CDR2 as SVGAGI (reference sequence).

The chain combines TRBV4-2 with TRBJ1-1; D gene ambiguous. The CDR3 runs to 13 residues. Looked up from germline, CDR1 is LGHNA and CDR2 is YNFKEQ. Deletions cut 7 bases from V and 3 bases from J, with 12 bases between. In nucleotides, the CDR3 is TGTGCCAGCACCGGGCAGGCACACACTGAAGCTTTCTTT. Encoded protein: CASTGQAHTEAFF.

The genes are TRBV6-5 and TRBJ1-4; tentatively, D is TRBD1 (5 bases). The V and J ends lost 6 bases and 4 bases respectively, with 15 bases between them. CDR3 size: 15 residues. CDR1 is MNHEY and CDR2 is SVGAGI in the germline V gene. The CDR3 nucleotides are TGTGCCAGCAGATATGGAGACAGAAGTAATGAAAAACTGTTTTTT. It codes for CASRYGDRSNEKLFF.

This clone has just one count. The chain uses TRBV6-5 and TRBJ2-1; 8 positions match TRBD2. CDR1 and CDR2 from the germline V gene are MNHEY and SVGAGI. Losses at the gene ends were 3 bases for V and 8 bases for J; bases not matched to a gene: 9. CDR3 size: 15 residues. The CDR3 DNA sequence: TGTGCCAGCAGTTATGGAGCGGGGGTAATATATGAGCAGTTCTTC. It codes for CASSYGAGVIYEQFF.

This rearrangement joins TRBV5-1 to TRBJ2-5; D is ambiguous. The germline V gene has CDR1 SGHRS and CDR2 YFSETQ. The CDR3 has 14 residues. Trimming cost V 4 bases and J 2 bases, with 12 bases left between them. The CDR3 spells CASSPTHTQETQYF. The CDR3 bases are TGCGCCAGCAGCCCCACTCACACGCAAGAGACCCAGTACTTC.